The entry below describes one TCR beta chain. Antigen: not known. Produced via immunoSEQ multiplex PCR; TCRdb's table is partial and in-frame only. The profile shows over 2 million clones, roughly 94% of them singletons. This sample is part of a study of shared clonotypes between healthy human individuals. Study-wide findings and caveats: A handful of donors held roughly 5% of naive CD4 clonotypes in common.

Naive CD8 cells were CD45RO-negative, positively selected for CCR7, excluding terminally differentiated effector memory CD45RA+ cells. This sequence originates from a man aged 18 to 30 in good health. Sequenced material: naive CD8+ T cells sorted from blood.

Here the CDR3 DNA reads TGTGCCAGCAGTTTTGGTCTGAAATCGAACACCGGGGAGCTGTTTTTT. Encoded protein: CASSFGLKSNTGELFF. The chain is built from TRBV28 and TRBJ2-2, with D unclear. The CDR3 length is 16 residues. Germline V lookup: CDR1 MDHEN, CDR2 SYDVKM. The V and J ends lost 3 bases and 0 bases respectively, with 11 bases between them.